This T cell receptor beta chain is from a study of T cell repertoires in cytomegalovirus infection. In TCRdb, the reads were re-called with MiXCR into one record per CDR3 protein. The sample consists of approximately 400,000 distinct CDR3 sequences, approximately 32% of them appearing once. Trimming at V came to 1 base and at J to 4 bases, leaving 6 bases not matched to a gene. The CDR3 runs 15 residues. CDR1 and CDR2 (germline): LGHDT, YNNKEL (reference sequence). Input material: PBMCs. The chain carries TRBV3-1 and TRBJ1-1; 7 positions match TRBD1. The source is a human donor in good health (CMV status not recorded). Some clones in this sample may be carry-over from other donors' samples. CDR3 amino acids: CASSQGEGAFTEAFF. In nucleotides, the CDR3 is TGTGCCAGCAGCCAAGGAGAGGGGGCGTTCACTGAAGCTTTCTTT. Drawing the rest from reference TRBV3-1 and TRBJ1-1, the complete variable domain is DTAVSQTPKYLVTQMGNDKSIKCEQNLGHDTMYWYKQDSKKFLKIMFSYNNKELIINETVPNRFSPKSPDKAHLNLHINSLELGDSAVYFCASSQGEGAFTEAFFGQGTRLTVV.